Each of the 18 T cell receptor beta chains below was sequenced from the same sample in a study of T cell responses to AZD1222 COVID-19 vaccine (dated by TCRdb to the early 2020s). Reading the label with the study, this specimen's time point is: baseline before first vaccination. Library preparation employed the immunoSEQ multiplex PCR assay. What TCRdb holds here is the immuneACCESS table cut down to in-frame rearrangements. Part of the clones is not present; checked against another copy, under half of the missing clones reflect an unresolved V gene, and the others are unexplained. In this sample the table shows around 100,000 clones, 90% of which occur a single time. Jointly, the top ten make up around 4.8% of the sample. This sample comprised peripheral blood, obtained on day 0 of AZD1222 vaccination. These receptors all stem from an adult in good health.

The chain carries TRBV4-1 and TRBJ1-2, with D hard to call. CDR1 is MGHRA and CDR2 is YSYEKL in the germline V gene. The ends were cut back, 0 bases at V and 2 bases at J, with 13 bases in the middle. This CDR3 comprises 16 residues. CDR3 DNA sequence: TGCGCCAGCAGCCAAGATTCAACGAAGACAAACTATGGCTACACCTTC. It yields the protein CASSQDSTKTNYGYTF.

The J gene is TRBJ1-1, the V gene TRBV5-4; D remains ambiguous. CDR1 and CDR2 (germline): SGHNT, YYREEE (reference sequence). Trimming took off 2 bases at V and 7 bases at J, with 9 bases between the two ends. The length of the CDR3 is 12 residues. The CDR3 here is CASSFDGSEAFF. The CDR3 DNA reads TGTGCCAGCAGCTTTGATGGTAGTGAAGCTTTCTTT.

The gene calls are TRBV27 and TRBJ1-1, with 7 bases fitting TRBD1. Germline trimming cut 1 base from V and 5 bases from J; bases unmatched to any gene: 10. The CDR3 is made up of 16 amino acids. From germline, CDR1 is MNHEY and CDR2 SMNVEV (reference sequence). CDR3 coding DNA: TGTGCCAGCAGTTTATACACACAGGGGAGACGGACTGAAGCTTTCTTT. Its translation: CASSLYTQGRRTEAFF.

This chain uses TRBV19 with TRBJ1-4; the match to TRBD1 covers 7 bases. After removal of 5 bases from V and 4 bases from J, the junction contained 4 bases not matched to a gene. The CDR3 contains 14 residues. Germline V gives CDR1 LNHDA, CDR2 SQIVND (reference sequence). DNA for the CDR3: TGTGCCAGTAGTTTCCACAGGGGTAATGAAAAACTGTTTTTT. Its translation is CASSFHRGNEKLFF.

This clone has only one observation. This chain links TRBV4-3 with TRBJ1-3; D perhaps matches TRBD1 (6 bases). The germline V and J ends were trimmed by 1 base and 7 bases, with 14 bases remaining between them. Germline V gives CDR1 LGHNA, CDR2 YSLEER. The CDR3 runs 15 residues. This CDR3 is CASSQGGGSLNTIYF. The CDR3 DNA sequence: TGCGCCAGCAGCCAAGGAGGGGGGTCCCTCAACACCATATATTTT.

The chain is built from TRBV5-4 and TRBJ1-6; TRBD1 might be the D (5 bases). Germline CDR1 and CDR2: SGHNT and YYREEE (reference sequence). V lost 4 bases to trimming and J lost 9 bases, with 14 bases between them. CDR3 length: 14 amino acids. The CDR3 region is CASSPRDGPSPLHF. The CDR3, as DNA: TGTGCCAGCAGCCCGAGGGACGGACCTTCACCCCTCCACTTT.

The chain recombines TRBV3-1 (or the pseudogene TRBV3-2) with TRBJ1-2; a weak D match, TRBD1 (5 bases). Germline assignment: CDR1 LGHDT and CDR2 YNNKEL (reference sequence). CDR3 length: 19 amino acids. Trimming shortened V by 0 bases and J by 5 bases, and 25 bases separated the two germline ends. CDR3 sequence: CASSQEGSDIGPPPYGYTF. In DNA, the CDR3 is TGTGCCAGCAGCCAAGAGGGGTCGGACATTGGCCCCCCTCCATATGGCTACACCTTC.

In DNA form, the CDR3 reads TGTGCCAGCAGTACCAATCTTTATAGCAATCAGCCCCAGCATTTT. Translation gives CASSTNLYSNQPQHF. The chain uses TRBV6-5 and TRBJ1-5; no reliable D call. CDR1 and CDR2 (germline): MNHEY, SVGAGI. Trimming removed 5 bases at V and 0 bases at J, with 11 bases between. This CDR3 is 15 amino acids long.

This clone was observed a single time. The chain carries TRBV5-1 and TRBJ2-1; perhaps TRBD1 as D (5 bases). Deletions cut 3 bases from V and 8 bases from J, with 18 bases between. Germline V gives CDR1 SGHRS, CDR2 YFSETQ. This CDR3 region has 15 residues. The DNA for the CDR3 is TGCGCCAGCAGCTACGACAGAACCTCCACCGATGAGCAGTTCTTC. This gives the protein CASSYDRTSTDEQFF.

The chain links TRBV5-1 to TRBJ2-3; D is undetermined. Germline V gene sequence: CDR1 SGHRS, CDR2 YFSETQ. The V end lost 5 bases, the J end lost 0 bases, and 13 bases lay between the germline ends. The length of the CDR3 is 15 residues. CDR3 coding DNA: TGCGCCAGCAGTCTTACTTCCTCTAGCACAGATACGCAGTATTTT. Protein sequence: CASSLTSSSTDTQYF. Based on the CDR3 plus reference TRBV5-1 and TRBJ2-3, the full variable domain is KAGVTQTPRYLIKTRGQQVTLSCSPISGHRSVSWYQQTPGQGLQFLFEYFSETQRNKGNFPGRFSGRQFSNSRSEMNVSTLELGDSALYLCASSLTSSSTDTQYFGPGTRLTVL.

The CDR3 is CASSHAPTGDYEQYF. The CDR3 DNA is TGCGCCAGCAGCCACGCCCCTACAGGGGACTACGAGCAGTACTTC. V gene TRBV5-1 combines with J gene TRBJ2-7, with 7 bases identical to TRBD1. CDR1 and CDR2 from the germline V gene are SGHRS and YFSETQ. The CDR3 contains 15 residues. J lost 3 bases, V lost 4 bases, and 10 bases had no gene match.

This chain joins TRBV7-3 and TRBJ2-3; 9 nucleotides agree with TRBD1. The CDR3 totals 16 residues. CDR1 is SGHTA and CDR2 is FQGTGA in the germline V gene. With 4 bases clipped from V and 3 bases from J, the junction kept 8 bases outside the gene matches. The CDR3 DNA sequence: TGTGCCAGCAGCTCACGGACAGGGGCCACAACAGATACGCAGTATTTT. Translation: CASSSRTGATTDTQYF. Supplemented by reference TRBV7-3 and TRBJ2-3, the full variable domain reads GAGVSQTPSNKVTEKGKYVELRCDPISGHTALYWYRQSLGQGPEFLIYFQGTGAADDSGLPNDRFFAVRPEGSVSTLKIQRTERGDSAVYLCASSSRTGATTDTQYFGPGTRLTVL.

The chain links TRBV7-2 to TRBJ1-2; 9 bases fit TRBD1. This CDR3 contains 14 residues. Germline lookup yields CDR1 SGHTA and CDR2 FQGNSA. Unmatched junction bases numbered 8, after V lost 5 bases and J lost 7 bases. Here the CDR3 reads CASSNRDRVTGYTF. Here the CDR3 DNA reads TGTGCCAGCAGCAACCGGGACAGGGTAACTGGCTACACCTTC.

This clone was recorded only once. The CDR3 sequence is CASSLSRGAGYTF. The CDR3 DNA reads as TGTGCCAGCAGTCTCAGCAGGGGCGCTGGCTACACCTTC. V gene TRBV25-1 combines with J gene TRBJ1-2; D may be TRBD1 (6 bases). The V end was cut by 5 bases, the J end by 7 bases, with 14 bases between. The CDR3 is 13 residues long. Germline V CDR1 and CDR2: MGHDK, SYGVNS.

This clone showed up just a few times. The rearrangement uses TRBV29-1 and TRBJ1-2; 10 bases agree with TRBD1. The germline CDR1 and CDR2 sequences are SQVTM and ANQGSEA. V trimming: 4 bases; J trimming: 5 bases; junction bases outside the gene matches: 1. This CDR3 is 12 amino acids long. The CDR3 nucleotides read TGCAGCGTTGCGGGACAGGGGTATGGCTACACCTTC. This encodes CSVAGQGYGYTF. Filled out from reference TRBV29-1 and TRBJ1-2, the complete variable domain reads SAVISQKPSRDICQRGTSLTIQCQVDSQVTMMFWYRQQPGQSLTLIATANQGSEATYESGFVIDKFPISRPNLTFSTLTVSNMSPEDSSIYLCSVAGQGYGYTFGSGTRLTVV.

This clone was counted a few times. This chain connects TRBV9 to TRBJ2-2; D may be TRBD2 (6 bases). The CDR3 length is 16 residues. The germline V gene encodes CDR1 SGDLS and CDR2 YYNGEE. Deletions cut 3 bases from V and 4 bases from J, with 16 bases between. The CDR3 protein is CASSGGGSRGTGELFF. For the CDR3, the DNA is TGTGCCAGCAGCGGAGGAGGGTCCCGAGGCACCGGGGAGCTGTTTTTT.

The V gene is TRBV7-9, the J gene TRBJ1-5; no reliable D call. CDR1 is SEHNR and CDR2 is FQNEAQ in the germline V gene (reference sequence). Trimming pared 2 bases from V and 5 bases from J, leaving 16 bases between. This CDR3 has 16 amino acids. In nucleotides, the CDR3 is TGTGCCAGCAGCTTAAGGCCGTGGAGGGCAGATCAGCCCCAGCATTTT. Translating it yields CASSLRPWRADQPQHF.

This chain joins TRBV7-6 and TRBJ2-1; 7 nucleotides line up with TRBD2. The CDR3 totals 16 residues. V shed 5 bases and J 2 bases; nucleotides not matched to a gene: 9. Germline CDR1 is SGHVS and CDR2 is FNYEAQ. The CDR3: CASSPGPAGAYNEQFF. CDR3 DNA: TGTGCCAGCAGCCCGGGGCCTGCGGGGGCCTACAATGAGCAGTTCTTC. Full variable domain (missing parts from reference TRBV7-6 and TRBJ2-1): GAGVSQSPRYKVTKRGQDVALRCDPISGHVSLYWYRQALGQGPEFLTYFNYEAQQDKSGLPNDRFSAERPEGSISTLTIQRTEQRDSAMYRCASSPGPAGAYNEQFFGPGTRLTVL.